Listed below are T cell receptor beta chains from one sample, sequenced in a study of T cells in Graves' hyperthyroidism and ophthalmopathy. TCRdb redid the calling of the multiplex PCR reads with MiXCR, one entry per CDR3 protein. The table lists approximately 380,000 distinct CDR3 sequences, about 14% of them singletons. The specimen sequenced was blood. The receptors stem from a man aged 50-59 years with Graves' ophthalmopathy. CDR3s include the opening cysteine and the closing phenylalanine or tryptophan. A D gene is named only where the DNA matches it firmly. Not all rows give a size; the values are once, few, many and, for expanded clones, a class.

v_call	d_call	j_call	clone_size	cdr3_nt	cdr3_aa
TRBV25-1	-	TRBJ2-6	-	TGTGCCAGCAGTGCCCGACAGCCCTCTGGGGCCAACGTCCTGACTTTC	CASSARQPSGANVLTF
TRBV9	TRBD2	TRBJ2-1	-	TGTGCCAGCAGCGTCACCCTAGCGGGACCCAATGAGCAGTTCTTC	CASSVTLAGPNEQFF
TRBV27	-	TRBJ1-5	-	TGTGCCAGCAGACAAAGGGGGGACACTAGCAATCAGCCCCAGCATTTT	CASRQRGDTSNQPQHF
TRBV5-6	TRBD1	TRBJ2-5	few	TGTGCCAGCAGCCGGGCGGGACAGGGGGAGGAGACCCAGTACTTC	CASSRAGQGEETQYF
TRBV11-3	TRBD1	TRBJ1-1	-	TGTGCCAGCAGCAGGACAGGGAGCACTGAAGCTTTCTTT	CASSRTGSTEAFF
TRBV5-1	TRBD1	TRBJ2-7	few	TGCGCCAGCAGCTTGGAATGGGACAGCTCCTACGAGCAGTACTTC	CASSLEWDSSYEQYF
TRBV9	TRBD2	TRBJ2-1	many	TGTGCCAGCAGCGTCGAACCGGGACTACTCTCCTACAATGAGCAGTTCTTC	CASSVEPGLLSYNEQFF
TRBV30	-	TRBJ2-1	many	TGTGCCTGGAAAGGGAAATACAATGAGCAGTTCTTC	CAWKGKYNEQFF
TRBV20-1	-	TRBJ1-2	many	TGCAGTGCTGGCAAAGGTAGAAGCTACACCTTC	CSAGKGRSYTF
TRBV27	-	TRBJ2-1	many	TGTGCCACCCCGAGGGGTTCGCCGAACAATGAGCAGTTCTTC	CATPRGSPNNEQFF
TRBV3-1	-	TRBJ1-3	many	TGTGCCAGCAGCCAAGTGTTAAACACCATATATTTT	CASSQVLNTIYF
TRBV28	-	TRBJ1-5	many	TGTGCCAGCAGTCAATCCGGCCCCCAGCCCCAGCATTTT	CASSQSGPQPQHF
TRBV4-1	-	TRBJ1-2	-	TGCGCCAGCAGCCCCGGGGGGCAGGGGCGCGATGGCTACACCTTC	CASSPGGQGRDGYTF
TRBV28	TRBD2	TRBJ2-7	-	TGTGCCAGCACTCCCCGGGGGGACTACGAGCAGTACTTC	CASTPRGDYEQYF
TRBV6-5	-	TRBJ1-2	many	TGTGCCAGCAGTTCCCACAGGGCGACCTATGGCTACACCTTC	CASSSHRATYGYTF
TRBV7-2	TRBD2	TRBJ2-1	few	TGTGCCAGCAGCCCATACCACGGGACTAGCGGGATCGATGAGCAGTTCTTC	CASSPYHGTSGIDEQFF
TRBV19	-	TRBJ2-1	-	TGTGCCAGCCGAATGGGGGGCCCAAGCTCCTACAATGAGCAGTTCTTC	CASRMGGPSSYNEQFF
TRBV25-1	TRBD1	TRBJ2-1	-	TGTGCCAGCAGTGCGCGAACCGGGACAGGGGACAATGAGCAGTTCTTC	CASSARTGTGDNEQFF
TRBV5-1	TRBD2	TRBJ2-1	many	TGCGCCAGCAGCCCTAGCGGACTAGCGGGAGGAGGGATTGAGCAGTTCTTC	CASSPSGLAGGGIEQFF
TRBV30	TRBD2	TRBJ2-1	many	TGTGCCTGGAGGGAAACGGCCGGGAGGGCCAGTGAGCAGTTCTTC	CAWRETAGRASEQFF
TRBV7-3	-	TRBJ2-2	few	TGTGCCAGCAGCTTAAATGGGGAAACCGGGGAGCTGTTTTTT	CASSLNGETGELFF
TRBV5-1	TRBD2	TRBJ2-1	-	TGCGCCAGCAACTGGGGCGGGAGCGCCAATGAGCAGTTCTTC	CASNWGGSANEQFF
TRBV7-8	-	TRBJ2-5	-	TGTGCCAGCAGCTCAGACAAAAAAGAGTACTTC	CASSSDKKEYF
TRBV11-2	TRBD1	TRBJ2-7	many	TGTGCCAGCAGCTTAGCACAGGGGGCTGGGGAGCAGTACTTC	CASSLAQGAGEQYF
TRBV20-1	TRBD2	TRBJ2-7	-	TGCAGTGCTAGAGATAGGTCTGAGGAGACTAGCGGGAGGGCCTACGAGCAGTACTTC	CSARDRSEETSGRAYEQYF
TRBV4-2	TRBD2	TRBJ2-7	few	TGTGCCAGCAGCGAGAGTAGCGGGATCGACTCCTACGAGCAGTACTTC	CASSESSGIDSYEQYF
TRBV15	-	TRBJ1-2	-	TGTGCCACCAGCGTTACCCTTGGGGGCTATGGCTACACCTTC	CATSVTLGGYGYTF
TRBV12-3/TRBV12-4	-	TRBJ2-3	few	TGTGCCAGCAGTTTAGCGAGCCTCACAGATACGCAGTATTTT	CASSLASLTDTQYF
TRBV7-9	-	TRBJ1-5	-	TGTGCCAGCAGCTCGACGAGGGCCCTCCAAAGTCAGCCCCAGCATTTT	CASSSTRALQSQPQHF
TRBV28	-	TRBJ2-2	-	TGTGCCAGCAACACCGGGGTGAACACCGGGGAGCTGTTTTTT	CASNTGVNTGELFF
TRBV18	TRBD2	TRBJ2-1	many	TGTGCCAGCTCAATCCGGGGGGGGCATGAGCAGTTCTTC	CASSIRGGHEQFF
TRBV24-1	-	TRBJ2-3	-	TGTGCCCCCCCATGCTCCACAGATACGCAGTATTTT	CAPPCSTDTQYF
TRBV2	-	TRBJ2-1	-	TGTGCCAGCAGTGGGACGGTGGGGAATGAGCAGTTCTTC	CASSGTVGNEQFF